A single sample is the source of the 7 T cell receptor beta chains below, sequenced in a study of beta chain features in type 1 diabetes. Regarding the study as a whole: Among all four CD4+ subsets, Type 1 diabetes patients had TCRB CDR3s that were moderately but significantly shorter.

No cognate antigen is known for these TCRs. Expressed TCRB transcripts were sequenced after all isolated RNA was converted to cDNA. Clones were sequenced by immunoSEQ multiplex PCR, and TCRdb holds only the in-frame ones, with some missing. The data hold 100,000 to 150,000 clones, with 17% observed a single time. The material sequenced was central memory CD4+ T cells from blood. The receptors were gathered from a man younger than 30 with type 1 diabetes.

J is TRBJ2-7 and V is TRBV23-1; D gene ambiguous. TRBV23-1 is recorded as an ORF, its role being uncertain. The germline V and J ends were trimmed by 7 bases and 0 bases, with 13 bases remaining between them. This CDR3 comprises 14 residues. The CDR3 is CASNKANSSYEQYF. CDR3 nucleotides: TGCGCCAGCAATAAAGCCAACAGCTCCTACGAGCAGTACTTC.

The J gene is TRBJ2-1, the V gene TRBV7-2; 7 bases line up with TRBD1. J lost 0 bases, V lost 5 bases, and 7 bases had no gene match. Germline CDR1 and CDR2: SGHTA and FQGNSA. The CDR3 extends over 16 amino acids. As DNA, the CDR3 is TGTGCCAGCAGCACCCGACAGGGTAGCTCCTACAATGAGCAGTTCTTC. It is translated as CASSTRQGSSYNEQFF.

Regarding this clone: The junction does not match germline at one end; this may be a read error. This chain connects TRBV28 to TRBJ2-3; D is perhaps TRBD2 (6 bases). Germline CDR1 reads MDHEN; CDR2 reads SYDVKM. CDR3 size: 20 residues. The CDR3 DNA is TGTGACAGCAGTTTATGGATCGGGGGACCCCCTAATAAGATCACAGATACGCAGTATTTT. Amino acids: CDSSLWIGGPPNKITDTQYF.

This clone has a handful of counts. V usage is TRBV6-6 and J usage is TRBJ2-1, with TRBD2 matching over 12 bases. The CDR3 loop spans 15 amino acids. Per germline, CDR1 MNHNY and CDR2 SVGAGI (reference sequence). With 7 bases clipped from V and 5 bases from J, the junction kept 6 bases outside the gene matches. The DNA of the CDR3 is TGTGCCAGCAACAAACTAGCGGGGGGAGACAATGAGCAGTTCTTC. Translating it yields CASNKLAGGDNEQFF.

This clone turned up a few times. This sequence joins TRBV4-2 and TRBJ2-2; the D is unclear. CDR3 length: 13 amino acids. The V end lost 2 bases, the J end lost 7 bases, and 8 bases lay between the germline ends. Germline V gene lookup returns CDR1 LGHNA and CDR2 YNFKEQ. For the CDR3, the DNA is TGTGCCAGCAGCCAATTTTCTGGCGGGGAGCTGTTTTTT. This codes for CASSQFSGGELFF.

In its sample, this clone was seen a few times. This chain connects TRBV5-1 to TRBJ2-5; D gene unclear. Trimming cost V 2 bases and J 0 bases, with 14 bases left between them. This CDR3 comprises 16 residues. The germline CDR1 and CDR2 sequences are SGHRS and YFSETQ. As DNA, the CDR3 is TGCGCCAGCAGCTTTTCATTGGGATTCGACCAAGAGACCCAGTACTTC. It specifies CASSFSLGFDQETQYF.

This sequence joins TRBV5-4 and TRBJ2-3; D not certain. There are 14 residues in the CDR3. V gave up 2 bases and J gave up 1 base, with 8 bases separating them. Per the germline V gene, CDR1 is SGHNT and CDR2 is YYREEE (reference sequence). This CDR3 is CASSFEDGTDTQYF. In DNA, the CDR3 is TGTGCCAGCAGCTTCGAAGATGGCACAGATACGCAGTATTTT. Filled out from reference TRBV5-4 and TRBJ2-3, the complete variable domain reads ETGVTQSPTHLIKTRGQQVTLRCSSQSGHNTVSWYQQALGQGPQFIFQYYREEENGRGNFPPRFSGLQFPNYSSELNVNALELDDSALYLCASSFEDGTDTQYFGPGTRLTVL.